This T cell receptor beta chain was recovered during a study of human T cells and chemical hapten exposure. About the study: TCR yields per sample varied, mainly owing to small pooled library volume differences. General observations from the study: With DPC sensitization, TCRs exceeding 1 in 1000 frequency showed no change.

The study extracted total RNA from unfractionated whole blood. Unique molecular identifiers were attached to individual cDNA molecules within the library. Authors' methods: Sample TCR counts, which ranged from about 20,000 to 690,600, had a median of around 96,000. TCRdb independently ran MiXCR on the reads; one entry per CDR3 protein. The V and J calls and clone size are TCRdb's, not the authors'. The table has fewer than 150,000 distinct CDR3 sequences, 8.5% seen once; the top ten hold roughly 1.5%. This clonotype was found a few times. Antigen unknown. The CDR3 spans 16 residues. The trim removed 4 bases at V and 0 bases at J, leaving 3 bases unmatched. Germline assignment: CDR1 SEHNR and CDR2 FQNEAQ (reference sequence).

This sequence originates from a human donor in good health. Some clones in this sample may be carry-over from other donors' samples. The chain couples TRBV7-9 to TRBJ2-7, with TRBD2 matching over 13 bases. The sample comprised whole blood. DNA of the CDR3: TGTGCCAGCAGCTCGGGACTAGCGGGGATCTCCTACGAGCAGTACTTC. It encodes CASSSGLAGISYEQYF.